This T cell receptor beta chain stems from a study of chemoradiotherapy in HPV16-positive cancers (dated by TCRdb to between 2021 and 2024). In the study overall: Candidate HPV-specific T-cell clones and common TCR motifs were defined through functional T-cell assays on cells from a couple of HPV16-positive patients. The study set out to ask whether T-cell immunity against the HPV oncoproteins E6 and E7 changes over the course of chemoradiotherapy and whether that immunity affects survival. Next, the candidate HPV-specific TCRs and motifs were followed in TCR repertoires from roughly 90 patients with HPV-related cancers.

To prepare the library, the immunoSEQ multiplex PCR assay was applied. Entries here come from immuneACCESS through TCRdb and include only in-frame sequences with V and J called. Some clones fail to appear in such tables; in the studies checked, an unresolved V gene covers under half of the shortfall, and the cause of the remainder is unknown. The sample includes 25,000 to 35,000 clones, with about 86% observed a single time. Roughly 2% of the sample rests with the top ten. The paper's findings and limits, for the study overall: Improved recurrence-free survival in HPV16-positive patients was associated with expansion of HPV-responsive T cells during chemoradiotherapy. Expansion of candidate HPV-specific clones and E7-related TCR motifs was observed in the tumor microenvironment during treatment, whereas no such expansion was observed for non-HPV-specific T cells. The functional definition of HPV-specific T cells was derived from only two HPV16-positive patients, and the survival association was reported for HPV16-positive patients.

This clone was counted only a few times. Its antigen has not been determined. There are no base qualities to consult, and no much larger clone falls within one base. Repertoires were sampled repeatedly over the course of chemoradiotherapy so that clonal expansion in the tumor microenvironment could be followed. The CDR3 goes from the cysteine to the phenylalanine over 13 residues. Here the CDR3 DNA is all that survives: 39 bases in frame from base 1. Cut back by 5 bases and 8 bases, the V and J ends lie 10 bases apart. The germline V gene yields SGHAT for CDR1 and FQNNGV for CDR2. Sample: blood, taken from a patient who underwent chemoradiotherapy. The chain was built from TRBV11-2 and TRBJ1-6, with no confidently assigned D gene. This TCR derives from a human donor with HPV-associated anogenital cancer. The CDR3 protein: CASSPSYYSPLHF. The nucleotide sequence reads TGTGCCAGCAGCCCCAGCTACTATTCACCCCTCCACTTT.